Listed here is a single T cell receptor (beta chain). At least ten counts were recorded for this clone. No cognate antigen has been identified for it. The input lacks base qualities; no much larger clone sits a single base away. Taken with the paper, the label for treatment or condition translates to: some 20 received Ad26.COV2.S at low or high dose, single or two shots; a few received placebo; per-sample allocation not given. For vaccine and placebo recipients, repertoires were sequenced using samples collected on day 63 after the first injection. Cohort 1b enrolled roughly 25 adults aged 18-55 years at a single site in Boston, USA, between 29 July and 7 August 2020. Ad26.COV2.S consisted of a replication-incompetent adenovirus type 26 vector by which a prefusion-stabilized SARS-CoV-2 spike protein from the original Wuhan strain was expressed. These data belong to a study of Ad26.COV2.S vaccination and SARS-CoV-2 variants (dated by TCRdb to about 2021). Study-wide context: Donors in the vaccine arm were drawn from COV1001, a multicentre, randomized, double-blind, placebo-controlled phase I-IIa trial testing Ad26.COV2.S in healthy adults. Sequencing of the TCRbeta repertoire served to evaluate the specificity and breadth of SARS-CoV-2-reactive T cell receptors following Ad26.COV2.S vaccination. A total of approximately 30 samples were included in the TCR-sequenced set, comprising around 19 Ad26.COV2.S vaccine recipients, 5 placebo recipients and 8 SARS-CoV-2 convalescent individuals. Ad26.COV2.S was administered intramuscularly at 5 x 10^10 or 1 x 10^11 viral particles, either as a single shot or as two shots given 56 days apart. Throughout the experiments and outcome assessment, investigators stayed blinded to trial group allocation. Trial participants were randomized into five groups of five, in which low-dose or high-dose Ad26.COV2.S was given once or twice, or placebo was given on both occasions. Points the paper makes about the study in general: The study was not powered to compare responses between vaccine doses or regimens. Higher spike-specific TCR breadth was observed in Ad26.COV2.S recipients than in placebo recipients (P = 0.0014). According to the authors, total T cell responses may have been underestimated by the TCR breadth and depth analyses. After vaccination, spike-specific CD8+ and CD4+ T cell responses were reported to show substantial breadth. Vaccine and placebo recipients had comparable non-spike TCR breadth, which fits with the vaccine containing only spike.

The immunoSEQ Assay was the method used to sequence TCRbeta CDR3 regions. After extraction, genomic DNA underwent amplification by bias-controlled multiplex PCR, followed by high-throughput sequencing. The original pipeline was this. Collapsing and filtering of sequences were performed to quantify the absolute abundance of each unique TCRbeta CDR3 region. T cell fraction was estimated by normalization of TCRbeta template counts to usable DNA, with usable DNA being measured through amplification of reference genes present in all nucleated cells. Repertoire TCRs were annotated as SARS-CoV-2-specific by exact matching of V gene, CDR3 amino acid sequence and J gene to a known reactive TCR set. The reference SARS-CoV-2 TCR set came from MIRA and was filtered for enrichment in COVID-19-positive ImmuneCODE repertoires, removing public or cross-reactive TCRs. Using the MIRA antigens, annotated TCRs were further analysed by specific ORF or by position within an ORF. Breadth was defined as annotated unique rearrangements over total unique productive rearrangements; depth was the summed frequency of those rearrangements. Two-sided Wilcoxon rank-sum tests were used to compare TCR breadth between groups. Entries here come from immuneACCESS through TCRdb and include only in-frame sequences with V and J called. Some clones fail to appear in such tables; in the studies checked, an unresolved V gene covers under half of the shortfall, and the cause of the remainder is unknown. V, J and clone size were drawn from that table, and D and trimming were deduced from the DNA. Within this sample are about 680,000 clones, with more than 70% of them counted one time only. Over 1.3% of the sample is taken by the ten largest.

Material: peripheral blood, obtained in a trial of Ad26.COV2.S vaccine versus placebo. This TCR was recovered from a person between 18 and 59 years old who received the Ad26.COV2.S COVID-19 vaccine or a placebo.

In nucleotide form, the sequence is TGCGCCAGCAGCTTGGACGACGTATTTAGCGAGCAGTACTTC. Protein translation: CASSLDDVFSEQYF. The V gene is TRBV5-1 and the J gene is TRBJ2-7; no D gene call is confident. Cut back by 0 bases and 6 bases, the V and J ends lie 13 bases apart. From the germline V gene, CDR1 is SGHRS and CDR2 is YFSETQ. The CDR3, cysteine through phenylalanine, is 14 amino acids long. CDR3 DNA only is kept here, 42 bases in frame from base 1.